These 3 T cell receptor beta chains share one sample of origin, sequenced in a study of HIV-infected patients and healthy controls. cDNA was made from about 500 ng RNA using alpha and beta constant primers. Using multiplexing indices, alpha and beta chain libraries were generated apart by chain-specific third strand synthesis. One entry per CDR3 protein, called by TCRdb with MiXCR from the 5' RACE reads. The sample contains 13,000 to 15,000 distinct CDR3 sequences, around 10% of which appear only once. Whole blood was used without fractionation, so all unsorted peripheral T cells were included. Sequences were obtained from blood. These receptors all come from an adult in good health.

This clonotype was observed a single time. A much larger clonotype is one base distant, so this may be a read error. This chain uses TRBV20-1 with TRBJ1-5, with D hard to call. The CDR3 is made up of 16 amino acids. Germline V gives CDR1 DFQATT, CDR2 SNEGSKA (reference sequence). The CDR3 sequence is CSDRETPIYSNQPQHF. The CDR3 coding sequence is TGCAGTGATAGAGAGACGCCTATATATAGCAATCAGCCCCAGCATTTT.

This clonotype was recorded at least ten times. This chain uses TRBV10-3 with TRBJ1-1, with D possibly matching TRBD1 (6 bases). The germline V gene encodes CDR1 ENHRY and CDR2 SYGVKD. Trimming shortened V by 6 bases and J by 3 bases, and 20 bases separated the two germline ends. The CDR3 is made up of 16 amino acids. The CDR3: CAIRMTGLVPDTEAFF. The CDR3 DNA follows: TGTGCCATCAGGATGACAGGTTTGGTGCCCGACACTGAAGCTTTCTTT.

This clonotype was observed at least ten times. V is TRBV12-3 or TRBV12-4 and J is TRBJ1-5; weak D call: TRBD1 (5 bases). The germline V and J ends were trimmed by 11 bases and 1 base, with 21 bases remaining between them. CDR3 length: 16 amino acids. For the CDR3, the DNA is TGTGCCGGACGAGAGCGGGACCCTTTGAGCAATCAGCCCCAGCATTTT. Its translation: CAGRERDPLSNQPQHF.